This paragraph covers one TCR beta chain sequence. The antigen remains unidentified. This specimen comes from a study of cytomegalovirus exposure and HLA in healthy donors. Findings and caveats of the study: Cytomegalovirus association was listed for about 160 TCR beta chains. Associated with HLA alleles at 0.05 false discovery rate in a later analysis were over 15,000 TCR beta sequences. Highest at DRB1 and lowest at HLA-C, TCR association rates differed among HLA loci in a later analysis.

V was cut by 0 bases and J by 3 bases, with 14 bases left in between. The CDR3 is 16 residues long. PCR involved 60 Vbeta and 13 Jbeta primers. Here immunoSEQ multiplex PCR was the method, and the copy in TCRdb shows in-frame clones only, minus some. The profile covers some 100,000 clones, with roughly 79% appearing a single time and 7.7% taken by the ten largest. Sequences were obtained from PBMCs. The V call is TRBV23-1, the J call TRBJ2-5; D is possibly TRBD2 (6 bases). TRBV23-1 carries the ORF label, with uncertain function. The clonotype was recovered from a woman between 50 and 59 years old in good health and CMV-seropositive. CDR3 DNA: TGCGCCAGCAGTCAATCCCGGGGGTCGATTGAAGAGACCCAGTACTTC. Translated: CASSQSRGSIEETQYF.